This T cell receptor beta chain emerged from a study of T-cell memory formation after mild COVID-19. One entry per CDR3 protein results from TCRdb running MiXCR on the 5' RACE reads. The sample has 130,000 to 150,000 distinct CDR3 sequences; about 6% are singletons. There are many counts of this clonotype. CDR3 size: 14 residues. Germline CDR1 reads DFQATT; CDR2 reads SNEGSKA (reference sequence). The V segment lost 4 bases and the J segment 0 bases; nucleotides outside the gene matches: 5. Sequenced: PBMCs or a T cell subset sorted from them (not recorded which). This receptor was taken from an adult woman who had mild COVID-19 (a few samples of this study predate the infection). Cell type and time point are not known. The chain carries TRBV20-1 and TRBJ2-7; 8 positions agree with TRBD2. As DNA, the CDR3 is TGCAGTGCTATCAGCGGGGGCCTCTCCTACGAGCAGTACTTC. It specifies CSAISGGLSYEQYF.